These 20 T cell receptor beta chains originate from one sample sequenced in a study of beta chain features in type 1 diabetes. Investigators reverse transcribed all isolated RNA, so they sequenced expressed TCRB transcripts. TCRdb's table, derived via immunoSEQ multiplex PCR, lists solely in-frame clones and lacks some. The sample consists of 200,000 to 250,000 clones, 25% to 35% of them appearing once. Sequenced sample: central memory CD4+ T cells from blood. The origin of the receptors is a man aged 30-40 years in good health.

V usage is TRBV7-8 and J usage is TRBJ2-7; D not certain. Germline CDR1 SGHVS, CDR2 FQNEAQ. The CDR3 contains 15 residues. Trimming took off 2 bases at V and 6 bases at J, with 17 bases between the two ends. The CDR3 coding sequence is TGTGCCAGCAGCTTATTTTCTCGGGCTTCGGGCGAGCAGTACTTC. It is translated as CASSLFSRASGEQYF.

V and J are TRBV5-1 and TRBJ2-2; 7 nucleotides agree with TRBD1. Trimming took 3 bases from V and 5 from J; bases not matched to a gene: 4. The CDR3 is made up of 14 amino acids. Germline CDR1 reads SGHRS; CDR2 reads YFSETQ. The CDR3 region has the DNA TGCGCCAGCAGCTCCGGGACAGATACCGGGGAGCTGTTTTTT. This sequence encodes CASSSGTDTGELFF. Filled out from reference TRBV5-1 and TRBJ2-2, the complete variable domain reads KAGVTQTPRYLIKTRGQQVTLSCSPISGHRSVSWYQQTPGQGLQFLFEYFSETQRNKGNFPGRFSGRQFSNSRSEMNVSTLELGDSALYLCASSSGTDTGELFFGEGSRLTVL.

This clone was observed a handful of times. The genes are TRBV28 and TRBJ2-5, with unresolved D. Trimming removed 10 bases at V and 1 base at J, with 10 bases between. This CDR3 has 12 amino acids. Per germline, CDR1 MDHEN and CDR2 SYDVKM. The CDR3 spells CATNSAQETQYF. The CDR3 DNA follows: TGTGCCACCAACTCAGCCCAAGAGACCCAGTACTTC.

The rearrangement uses TRBV9 and TRBJ2-7; TRBD1 might be the D (5 bases). This CDR3 has 14 amino acids. Per germline, CDR1 SGDLS and CDR2 YYNGEE. V gave up 4 bases and J gave up 0 bases, with 11 bases separating them. This CDR3 is CASSIRQSSYEQYF. CDR3 in DNA: TGTGCCAGCAGCATAAGACAGTCCTCCTACGAGCAGTACTTC.

The chain joins TRBV14 to TRBJ2-1, with TRBD1 matching 7 bases. The junction had 3 bases not matched to a gene; V was cut back by 1 base and J by 3 bases. The germline V gene encodes CDR1 SGHDN and CDR2 FVKESK. This CDR3 has 15 residues. CDR3 residues: CASSQGTGVYNEQFF. Here the CDR3 DNA reads TGTGCCAGCAGCCAAGGGACAGGCGTCTACAATGAGCAGTTCTTC.

This clone was counted only a few times. The rearrangement joins TRBV28 to TRBJ2-6; perhaps TRBD1 as D (5 bases). Trimming removed 5 bases from V and 1 base from J, with 12 bases in between. The CDR3 extends over 16 amino acids. The germline V gene has CDR1 MDHEN and CDR2 SYDVKM. The chain's CDR3 is CASSPIQGSGANVLTF. CDR3 bases: TGTGCCAGCAGTCCCATCCAGGGTTCTGGGGCCAACGTCCTGACTTTC.

The chain employs TRBV2 and TRBJ1-6; weak D call: TRBD1 (6 bases). Germline-derived CDR1 and CDR2 are SNHLY and FYNNEI. V was pared by 8 bases and J by 5 bases, with 13 bases between. The CDR3 consists of 14 residues. The CDR3 nucleotides read TGTGCCAGCCGGGACACCACAGATAATTCACCCCTCCACTTT. This sequence encodes CASRDTTDNSPLHF.

There are a few counts of this clone. V usage is TRBV7-8 and J usage is TRBJ1-6; TRBD1 is a possible D gene (6 bases). Germline V CDR1 and CDR2: SGHVS, FQNEAQ. V gave up 6 bases and J gave up 0 bases, with 15 bases separating them. This CDR3 has 17 residues. The CDR3 loop reads CASSYRQASSYNSPLHF. The DNA of the CDR3 is TGTGCCAGCAGTTACCGACAGGCCAGCTCCTATAATTCACCCCTCCACTTT.

V gene TRBV7-2 combines with J gene TRBJ1-4; D is unclear. CDR1 is SGHTA and CDR2 is FQGNSA in the germline V gene. V lost 5 bases, J lost 6 bases, and 16 bases lay in between. This CDR3 has 15 residues. The CDR3 bases are TGTGCCAGCAGCCCCTCCGGACGGATTCATGAAAAACTGTTTTTT. Encoded protein: CASSPSGRIHEKLFF. Supplemented by reference TRBV7-2 and TRBJ1-4, the full variable domain reads GAGVSQSPSNKVTEKGKDVELRCDPISGHTALYWYRQSLGQGLEFLIYFQGNSAPDKSGLPSDRFSAERTGGSVSTLTIQRTQQEDSAVYLCASSPSGRIHEKLFFGSGTQLSVL.

The rearrangement links TRBV9 to TRBJ2-7; D possibly corresponds to TRBD1 (6 bases). The V gene lost 3 bases and the J gene lost 4 bases, with 11 bases spanning the gap. CDR1 and CDR2 (germline): SGDLS, YYNGEE. This CDR3 region has 13 residues. Here the CDR3 reads CASSATGGYEQYF. The CDR3 coding sequence is TGTGCCAGCAGCGCGACAGGCGGGTACGAGCAGTACTTC.

In this sample, this clone turned up a few times. The J gene is TRBJ1-1, the V gene TRBV7-2; the match to TRBD1 covers 7 bases. The CDR3 extends over 14 amino acids. The germline gives CDR1 SGHTA, CDR2 FQGNSA. Trimming at V came to 3 bases and at J to 3 bases, leaving 4 bases not matched to a gene. CDR3 DNA sequence: TGTGCCAGCAGCTTCGACAGGGCTTACACTGAAGCTTTCTTT. Its translation: CASSFDRAYTEAFF.

The J gene is TRBJ2-3, the V gene TRBV5-1, with 13 bases fitting TRBD2. CDR3 length: 16 amino acids. From germline, CDR1 is SGHRS and CDR2 YFSETQ. Unmatched junction bases numbered 9, after V lost 7 bases and J lost 4 bases. The DNA of the CDR3 is TGCGCCAGCGGCCTCGGACTAGCGGGAGAGGCAGATACGCAGTATTTT. It is translated as CASGLGLAGEADTQYF.

This clone came up a few times. The chain joins TRBV4-2 to TRBJ1-1, with D perhaps TRBD1 (5 bases). This CDR3 has 15 residues. Trimming stripped 1 base from V and 3 bases from J, with 12 bases between. Germline V gives CDR1 LGHNA, CDR2 YNFKEQ. CDR3 in DNA: TGTGCCAGCAGCCAAGGACAGAGGGAGGACACTGAAGCTTTCTTT. Residues: CASSQGQREDTEAFF.

This clone was counted at least ten times. J is TRBJ2-1 and V is TRBV5-1; D ambiguous. Per germline, CDR1 SGHRS and CDR2 YFSETQ. The germline V and J ends were trimmed by 4 bases and 8 bases, with 10 bases remaining between them. The CDR3 totals 12 residues. As DNA, the CDR3 is TGCGCCAGCAGCCCCGTTGGTGATGAGCAGTTCTTC. It yields the protein CASSPVGDEQFF. Full variable domain (rest looked up from reference TRBV5-1 and TRBJ2-1): KAGVTQTPRYLIKTRGQQVTLSCSPISGHRSVSWYQQTPGQGLQFLFEYFSETQRNKGNFPGRFSGRQFSNSRSEMNVSTLELGDSALYLCASSPVGDEQFFGPGTRLTVL.

The V gene is TRBV2, the J gene TRBJ2-1; D possibly corresponds to TRBD2 (6 bases). The CDR3 is made up of 14 amino acids. From germline, CDR1 is SNHLY and CDR2 FYNNEI. The germline V and J ends were trimmed by 6 bases and 4 bases, with 13 bases remaining between them. CDR3 amino acids: CASRVLAEYNEQFF. CDR3 bases: TGTGCCAGCAGGGTTTTAGCGGAGTACAATGAGCAGTTCTTC.

CDR3 protein: CASSSQGLAAPDTQYF. CDR3 DNA: TGTGCCAGCAGCTCCCAAGGGCTAGCGGCCCCCGATACGCAGTATTTT. This sequence joins TRBV7-2 and TRBJ2-3; 7 nucleotides agree with TRBD2. V shed 4 bases and J 6 bases; nucleotides not matched to a gene: 13. This CDR3 spans 16 amino acids. The germline CDR1 and CDR2 sequences are SGHTA and FQGNSA.

The V and J genes are TRBV4-1 and TRBJ1-2; D unresolved. The CDR3 has 12 residues. Germline assignment: CDR1 MGHRA and CDR2 YSYEKL. Trimming pared 1 base from V and 8 bases from J, leaving 8 bases between. The CDR3 coding sequence is TGCGCCAGCAGCCAAGTTCGAGGGGGCTACACCTTC. The encoded protein is CASSQVRGGYTF.

This clone was detected only a few times. The rearrangement uses TRBV14 and TRBJ2-3; D is ambiguous. Germline CDR1 and CDR2: SGHDN and FVKESK. Trimming cost V 5 bases and J 6 bases, with 18 bases left between them. The CDR3 covers 15 residues. In nucleotides, the CDR3 is TGTGCCAGCAGCTTCCGGGCGGCGATAGGTGATACGCAGTATTTT. Protein: CASSFRAAIGDTQYF.

V gene TRBV4-2 combines with J gene TRBJ2-5; D is undetermined. This CDR3 comprises 13 residues. Germline V lookup: CDR1 LGHNA, CDR2 YNFKEQ. The V end was cut by 0 bases, the J end by 5 bases, with 7 bases between. CDR3 DNA sequence: TGTGCCAGCAGCCAAGATTTGACCGAGACCCAGTACTTC. This codes for CASSQDLTETQYF.

The V gene is TRBV23-1, the J gene TRBJ2-7; D tentatively reads TRBD1 or TRBD2 (5 bases each). TRBV23-1 is classed as an ORF, of uncertain function. Between the trimmed V and J ends, which lost 2 bases and 1 base, there was a span of 21 bases. This CDR3 region has 18 residues. The CDR3 loop is CASSQTLLGPGISYEQYF. CDR3 nucleotides: TGCGCCAGCAGTCAAACGTTATTGGGACCCGGAATTTCCTACGAGCAGTACTTC.